These 11 T cell receptor beta chains originate from one sample sequenced in a study of early T cells in non-severe SARS-CoV-2 infection. One entry per CDR3 protein, called by TCRdb with MiXCR from the 5' RACE reads. Found here are 65,000 to 95,000 distinct CDR3 sequences, about 17% of them singletons; the top ten hold roughly 2.7%. Sequencing was performed on whole blood. Receptors originate from an adult who was a healthcare worker with PCR-confirmed SARS-CoV-2 infection or an uninfected control (not recorded which).

A few counts support this clonotype. The J gene is TRBJ1-5, the V gene TRBV6-5, with a possible D match to TRBD1 (5 bases). CDR3 length equals 15 residues. Germline CDR1 and CDR2: MNHEY and SVGAGI. Between the trimmed V and J ends, which lost 3 bases and 1 base, there was a span of 10 bases. CDR3 nucleotides: TGTGCCAGCAGTTATGACAGCAAGAGCAATCAGCCCCAGCATTTT. Its protein is CASSYDSKSNQPQHF.

The chain carries TRBV29-1 and TRBJ1-2; D possibly corresponds to TRBD1 (5 bases). V was cut by 7 bases and J by 4 bases, with 13 bases left in between. This CDR3 spans 12 amino acids. From germline, CDR1 is SQVTM and CDR2 ANQGSEA. The CDR3 sequence is CSGAGLRYGYTF. The CDR3 DNA reads as TGCAGCGGAGCAGGGTTACGCTATGGCTACACCTTC.

This clonotype was counted only a few times. This chain joins TRBV6-1 and TRBJ2-6; 7 nucleotides agree with TRBD1. With 7 bases clipped from V and 2 bases from J, the junction kept 5 bases outside the gene matches. CDR3 size: 15 residues. CDR1 and CDR2 from the germline V gene are MNHNS and SASEGT. The CDR3 reads CASIIQGAGANVLTF. The DNA of the CDR3 is TGTGCCAGCATCATTCAGGGGGCTGGGGCCAACGTCCTGACTTTC.

V and J are TRBV7-3 and TRBJ2-3, with D unclear. V was pared by 5 bases and J by 2 bases, with 8 bases between. The germline gives CDR1 SGHTA, CDR2 FQGTGA. The CDR3 contains 13 residues. As DNA, the CDR3 is TGTGCCAGCAGCCCCGCTTACACAGATACGCAGTATTTT. Amino acids: CASSPAYTDTQYF.

V and J are TRBV2 and TRBJ2-1, with 8 bases matching TRBD1. The CDR3 is 15 residues long. Germline CDR1 is SNHLY and CDR2 is FYNNEI. V gave up 5 bases and J gave up 9 bases; unmatched junction bases: 12. CDR3: CASSPPGTGRSEQFF. CDR3 DNA sequence: TGTGCCAGCAGTCCCCCCGGGACAGGAAGAAGTGAGCAGTTCTTC.

This clonotype was counted only a few times. The chain carries TRBV11-2 and TRBJ2-7, with a weak D call TRBD1 (5 bases). V lost 8 bases to trimming and J lost 3 bases, with 17 bases between them. Germline loops: CDR1 SGHAT, CDR2 FQNNGV. The CDR3 loop spans 14 amino acids. CDR3 nucleotide sequence: TGTGCCAGCGCCCGTTGGGGCCTAAGCTACGAGCAGTACTTC. Translating it yields CASARWGLSYEQYF.

This clonotype was found once. The chain couples TRBV4-1 to TRBJ1-1; 10 nucleotides line up with TRBD1. V lost 1 base and J lost 3; bases outside the gene matches: 2. Germline lookup yields CDR1 MGHRA and CDR2 YSYEKL. This CDR3 region has 15 residues. DNA of the CDR3: TGCGCCAGCAGCCAAGGGGGACAGGGGTACACTGAAGCTTTCTTT. Encoded protein: CASSQGGQGYTEAFF.

This clonotype came up a few times. The rearrangement links TRBV20-1 to TRBJ2-7; D may be TRBD2 (6 bases). V lost 1 base to trimming and J lost 4 bases, with 14 bases between them. Germline V gene lookup returns CDR1 DFQATT and CDR2 SNEGSKA (reference sequence). CDR3 length: 14 residues. CDR3 in DNA: TGCAGTGCTAGAGTGGGTAGCGGAGGATACGAGCAGTACTTC. Protein: CSARVGSGGYEQYF.

The chain uses TRBV11-2 and TRBJ1-5; D is possibly TRBD1 (6 bases). The length of the CDR3 is 15 residues. Trimming left V 0 bases short and J 1 base short, with 7 bases between. The V gene's germline CDR1 is SGHAT and CDR2 FQNNGV. The CDR3 region has the DNA TGTGCCAGCAGCTTAGACAGGGGAAGCAATCAGCCCCAGCATTTT. It specifies CASSLDRGSNQPQHF.

This clonotype was detected only a few times. The CDR3 DNA sequence: TGCAGTGCTAGCGTACTAGGAAGGCGGGAGACCCAGTACTTC. Translating gives CSASVLGRRETQYF. The chain couples TRBV20-1 to TRBJ2-5; the D gene is possibly TRBD2 (5 bases). The CDR3 has 14 amino acids. Trimming took 3 bases from V and 5 from J, leaving 16 bases between them. The germline gives CDR1 DFQATT, CDR2 SNEGSKA (reference sequence).

V is TRBV29-1 and J is TRBJ2-3, with D maybe TRBD2 (6 bases). The CDR3 is 14 amino acids. V dropped 1 base and J dropped 4 bases, with 12 bases sitting between them. In germline, CDR1 is SQVTM, CDR2 ANQGSEA. The CDR3 here is CSVEGGPGADTQYF. CDR3 coding DNA: TGCAGCGTTGAAGGAGGACCGGGGGCAGATACGCAGTATTTT.